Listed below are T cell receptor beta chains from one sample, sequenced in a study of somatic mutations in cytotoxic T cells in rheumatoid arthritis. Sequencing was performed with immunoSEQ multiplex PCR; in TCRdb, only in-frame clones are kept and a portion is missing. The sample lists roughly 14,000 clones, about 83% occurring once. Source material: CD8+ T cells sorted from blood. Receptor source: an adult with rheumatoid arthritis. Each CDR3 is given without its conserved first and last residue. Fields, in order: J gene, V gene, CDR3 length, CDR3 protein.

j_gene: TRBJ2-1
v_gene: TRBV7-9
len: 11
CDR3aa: ASSPGPSDEQF

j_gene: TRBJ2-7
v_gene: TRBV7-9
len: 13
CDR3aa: ASAADMDRPYEQY

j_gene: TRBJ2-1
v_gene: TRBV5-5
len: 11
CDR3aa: ASSLGDGNEQF

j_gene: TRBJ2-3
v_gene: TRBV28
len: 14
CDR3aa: ASSAIGGVGTDTQY

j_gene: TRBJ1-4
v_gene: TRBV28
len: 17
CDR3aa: ASSARGAGFLATNEKLF

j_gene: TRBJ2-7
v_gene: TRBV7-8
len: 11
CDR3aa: ASSSDRVYEQY

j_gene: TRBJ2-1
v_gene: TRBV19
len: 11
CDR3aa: ASSIGGSYEQF

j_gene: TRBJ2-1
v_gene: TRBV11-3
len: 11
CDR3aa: ASSSRRGNEQF

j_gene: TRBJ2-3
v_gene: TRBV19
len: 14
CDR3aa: ASNSGEQGAADTQY

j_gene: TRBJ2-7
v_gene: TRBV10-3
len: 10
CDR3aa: AIRDSSYEQY

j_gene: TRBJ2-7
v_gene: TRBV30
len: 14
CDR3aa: AWITMAGGTSYEQY

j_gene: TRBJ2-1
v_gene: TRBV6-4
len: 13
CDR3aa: ATKVLAGGGNEQF

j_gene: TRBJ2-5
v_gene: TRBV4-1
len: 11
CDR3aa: ASSQVRGETQY

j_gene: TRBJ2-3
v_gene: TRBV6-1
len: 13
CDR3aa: ASSEEAGGPDTQY